The entry below describes one T cell receptor (beta chain). No antigen is known for it. This entry comes from a study of shared clonotypes between healthy human individuals. TCRdb's copy holds only in-frame clones and misses some; the assay was immunoSEQ multiplex PCR. In the table there are some 2,000,000 clones, 90% to 95% of which are singletons. In germline, CDR1 is GTSNPN, CDR2 SVGIG (reference sequence). Trimming took off 2 bases at V and 2 bases at J, with 10 bases between the two ends. The CDR3 runs 14 residues. Study-level points and caveats: Only blood was sampled, and tissue TCR repertoires likely differ from blood ones.

The chain carries TRBV30 and TRBJ1-5; D gene unclear. Sequencing was carried out using naive CD4+ T cells sorted from blood. Subset reported: CD45RA+ positively selected. This receptor was identified in a man aged 18 to 29 in good health. The CDR3 nucleotides read TGTGCCTGGAGTCCCCGCCGGGGCAATCAGCCCCAGCATTTT. It is translated as CAWSPRRGNQPQHF.